Each of the 22 T cell receptor beta chains below was sequenced from the same sample in a study of T-cell reconstitution after alpha-beta-depleted transplantation in children. Preparing the TCRbeta library involved the use of unique molecular identifiers. TCRdb analysed the PCR reads with MiXCR anew, one entry per CDR3 protein. The table lists about 400,000 distinct CDR3 sequences, around 21% of them singletons. This material consisted of PBMCs from the stem cell graft donor, taken from the stem cell graft. All receptors derive from a human donor who donated a stem cell graft to a child with acute myeloid leukemia.

This clonotype was detected a few times. The J gene is TRBJ2-3, the V gene TRBV24-1, with 10 bases matching TRBD2. Germline V gene data show CDR1 as KGHDR and CDR2 as SFDVKD. The V segment lost 4 bases and the J segment 0 bases; nucleotides outside the gene matches: 9. This CDR3 comprises 18 residues. In nucleotides, the CDR3 is TGTGCCACCAGTGACCCGCAGGGACTAGCGCCGAGCACAGATACGCAGTATTTT. Translated: CATSDPQGLAPSTDTQYF.

This clonotype appeared once. V gene TRBV12-3 or TRBV12-4 combines with J gene TRBJ2-7; tentatively, D is TRBD1 (7 bases). The CDR3 length is 15 residues. The germline V and J ends were trimmed by 6 bases and 6 bases, with 21 bases remaining between them. CDR3 sequence reads: CASRTGPWQGGEQYF. In DNA form, the CDR3 reads TGTGCCAGCAGAACGGGCCCTTGGCAGGGGGGCGAGCAGTACTTC.

The chain combines TRBV12-3 or TRBV12-4 with TRBJ1-5, with D uncertain. V was clipped by 8 bases and J by 5 bases, with 13 bases between them. The CDR3 contains 13 residues. The CDR3 is CASAWEADQPQHF. In DNA, the CDR3 is TGTGCCAGCGCATGGGAAGCAGATCAGCCCCAGCATTTT.

A few counts support this clonotype. CDR3 coding DNA: TGTGCCAGCAGCTTTGGGCAGGGGGCCGGGGAGCAGTTCTTC. Protein product: CASSFGQGAGEQFF. The chain recombines TRBV5-5 with TRBJ2-1; the match to TRBD1 covers 8 bases. After removal of 2 bases from V and 10 bases from J, the junction contained 8 bases not matched to a gene. Germline values: CDR1 SGHKS, CDR2 YYEKEE (reference sequence). The CDR3 length is 14 residues.

In its sample, this clonotype was seen a few times. This chain connects TRBV29-1 to TRBJ2-5, with 7 bases aligning to TRBD1. There are 17 residues in the CDR3. The V gene end was trimmed by 0 bases and the J gene end by 6 bases; junction bases not matched to a gene: 16. Germline CDR1 reads SQVTM; CDR2 reads ANQGSEA. The CDR3 protein is CSVEERDRDRVIKTQYF. The CDR3 DNA follows: TGCAGCGTTGAAGAACGAGATAGAGACAGGGTCATAAAGACCCAGTACTTC.

J is TRBJ2-5 and V is TRBV29-1, with 9 nucleotides matching TRBD2. The CDR3 consists of 14 residues. The germline gives CDR1 SQVTM, CDR2 ANQGSEA. V was clipped by 6 bases and J by 5 bases; unmatched bases: 10. CDR3 coding DNA: TGCAGCGTCGGCGGTGGAGCGGGAGGTGAGACCCAGTACTTC. Translation gives CSVGGGAGGETQYF.

The rearrangement joins TRBV9 to TRBJ2-4; D possibly uses TRBD1 or TRBD2 (5 bases each). CDR3 length equals 15 residues. Trimming shortened V by 0 bases and J by 8 bases, and 15 bases separated the two germline ends. CDR1 is SGDLS and CDR2 is YYNGEE in the germline V gene. The CDR3 here is CASSVGAGSLDIQYF. The CDR3 DNA sequence: TGTGCCAGCAGCGTAGGGGCAGGGAGTTTAGACATTCAGTACTTC.

The table lists this clonotype with a count of one. The CDR3 region is CASSLKREGRNEQFF. As DNA, the CDR3 is TGTGCCAGCAGCCTAAAGCGGGAGGGCCGAAATGAGCAGTTCTTC. This chain connects TRBV3-1 to TRBJ2-1; 10 positions agree with TRBD2. V trimming: 4 bases; J trimming: 7 bases; junction bases outside the gene matches: 7. The CDR3 consists of 15 residues. Germline values: CDR1 LGHDT, CDR2 YNNKEL (reference sequence).

This clonotype occurred many times. The CDR3 nucleotides are TGTGCCAGCTCACCACGGCTAGCGGGAGACAATGAGCAGTTCTTC. This gives the protein CASSPRLAGDNEQFF. The chain uses TRBV18 and TRBJ2-1; TRBD2 aligns across 10 bases. The trim removed 1 base at V and 5 bases at J, leaving 2 bases unmatched. This CDR3 region has 15 residues. Germline lookup yields CDR1 KGHSH and CDR2 LQKENI.

This clonotype was observed a few times. The J gene is TRBJ2-2, the V gene TRBV20-1; 8 nucleotides agree with TRBD1. With V trimmed by 0 bases and J by 3 bases, 6 bases remained unmatched. The CDR3 length is 16 residues. Germline CDR1 DFQATT, CDR2 SNEGSKA (reference sequence). The CDR3 loop reads CSARDAQGGDTGELFF. The CDR3 DNA follows: TGCAGTGCTAGAGACGCACAGGGGGGCGACACCGGGGAGCTGTTTTTT.

The chain uses TRBV15 and TRBJ2-7; no clear D. The CDR3 has 14 residues. Germline CDR1 is LNHNV and CDR2 is YYDKDF (reference sequence). V shed 0 bases and J shed 6 bases, with 12 bases lying between them. CDR3 protein: CATSRELTSGEQYF. The CDR3 nucleotides read TGTGCCACCAGCAGAGAGTTAACGTCCGGCGAGCAGTACTTC.

This clonotype has just a few counts. V is TRBV12-3 or TRBV12-4 and J is TRBJ1-1; D is unclear. The CDR3 contains 10 residues. The ends were cut back, 8 bases at V and 5 bases at J, with 6 bases in the middle. CDR3 in amino acids: CASGRTEAFF. In DNA form, the CDR3 reads TGTGCCAGCGGGAGAACTGAAGCTTTCTTT.

The gene calls are TRBV12-5 and TRBJ2-5; D not certain. The V end was cut by 5 bases, the J end by 0 bases, with 22 bases between. The CDR3 contains 18 residues. Germline V lookup: CDR1 LGHNT, CDR2 FRNRAP. This CDR3 is CASGPPLTGPKYQETQYF. For the CDR3, the DNA is TGTGCTAGTGGTCCCCCCCTAACGGGTCCGAAGTACCAAGAGACCCAGTACTTC.

This clonotype was seen at least ten times. The V gene is TRBV29-1, the J gene TRBJ1-5; D unclear. This CDR3 is built from 13 residues. V was clipped by 4 bases and J by 0 bases, with 7 bases between them. In germline, CDR1 is SQVTM, CDR2 ANQGSEA. CDR3 nucleotide sequence: TGCAGCGTTGCTGGAAATAGCAATCAGCCCCAGCATTTT. Translating it yields CSVAGNSNQPQHF.

DNA for the CDR3: TGTGCCAGCACCGGCGGGCGGTTGGGAGGGGTGGAGACCCAGTACTTC. It is translated as CASTGGRLGGVETQYF. The chain uses TRBV5-5 and TRBJ2-5; TRBD2 matches 7 bases. The CDR3 contains 16 residues. Germline assignment: CDR1 SGHKS and CDR2 YYEKEE (reference sequence). J was trimmed by 5 bases and V by 6 bases; bases with no gene match: 16.

This clonotype was counted only a few times. The chain couples TRBV12-3 or TRBV12-4 to TRBJ1-1; no definite D call. This CDR3 is built from 12 residues. Trimming left V 7 bases short and J 7 bases short, with 13 bases between. The CDR3 here is CASNRRTDEAFF. In DNA form, the CDR3 reads TGTGCCAGCAACCGACGGACGGATGAAGCTTTCTTT.

This chain links TRBV10-3 with TRBJ2-5; TRBD1 matches 9 bases. With V trimmed by 8 bases and J by 5 bases, 15 bases remained unmatched. CDR3 length equals 16 residues. Germline V gives CDR1 ENHRY, CDR2 SYGVKD. This chain's CDR3 is CAIQVGGTGFMETQYF. CDR3 bases: TGTGCCATCCAAGTTGGGGGGACAGGGTTTATGGAGACCCAGTACTTC.

The chain has TRBV20-1 and TRBJ2-1; 13 bases are a match to TRBD2. The germline V gene has CDR1 DFQATT and CDR2 SNEGSKA (reference sequence). V was clipped by 3 bases and J by 7 bases; unmatched bases: 6. The CDR3 contains 15 residues. The CDR3 DNA sequence: TGCAGTGCTAGTCCCACTAGCGGGAGGGAGAATGAGCAGTTCTTC. Translated: CSASPTSGRENEQFF.

This clonotype was counted many times. The chain recombines TRBV20-1 with TRBJ1-4; 8 bases are a match to TRBD1. The CDR3 extends over 13 amino acids. Germline trimming cut 5 bases from V and 8 bases from J; bases unmatched to any gene: 7. Germline loops: CDR1 DFQATT, CDR2 SNEGSKA (reference sequence). CDR3 loop: CSAEDRGGEKLFF. The CDR3 coding sequence is TGCAGTGCTGAAGACAGGGGAGGCGAAAAACTGTTTTTT.

This clonotype has a count of ten or more. The chain links TRBV29-1 to TRBJ2-3; the match to TRBD1 covers 7 bases. The trim removed 5 bases at V and 3 bases at J, leaving 5 bases unmatched. Per the germline V gene, CDR1 is SQVTM and CDR2 is ANQGSEA. The CDR3 covers 13 residues. CDR3 sequence reads: CSVRPGQTDTQYF. CDR3 DNA: TGCAGCGTTCGTCCGGGACAGACAGATACGCAGTATTTT.

The V call is TRBV6-2 or TRBV6-3, the J call TRBJ2-1, with 8 bases matching TRBD2. Germline assignment: CDR1 MNHEY and CDR2 SVGEGT. The trim removed 2 bases at V and 9 bases at J, leaving 36 bases unmatched. This CDR3 is 24 amino acids long. CDR3 coding DNA: TGTGCCAGCAGTTACGTTCGGTGGATCGGGGGACTAGTTGGCCGTTGGGGTTGGTGGGGTGAGCAGTTCTTC. The encoded protein is CASSYVRWIGGLVGRWGWWGEQFF.

The chain has TRBV5-1 and TRBJ2-3, with 13 bases lining up with TRBD2. CDR1 SGHRS and CDR2 YFSETQ come from the germline V gene. The CDR3 loop spans 18 amino acids. V dropped 4 bases and J dropped 0; count of bases not matched to a gene: 8. The CDR3 region is CASSATGTSGTSTDTQYF. DNA of the CDR3: TGCGCCAGCAGCGCCACCGGGACTAGCGGGACGAGCACAGATACGCAGTATTTT.